The clone carrying this TCR beta chain was seen a few times. Germline assignment: CDR1 MNHNY and CDR2 SVGAGI (reference sequence). V gave up 4 bases and J gave up 1 base; unmatched junction bases: 5. The CDR3 runs to 15 residues. TCRdb called the RT-PCR reads again in MiXCR, with one record for every CDR3 protein. The table lists approximately 720,000 distinct CDR3 sequences, 14% of them singletons. The sequenced sample was memory CD4+ T cells from blood. The chain uses TRBV6-6 and TRBJ1-2; 8 bases fit TRBD1. The sequence derives from a female donor in good health, serving as a healthy control. In DNA, the CDR3 is TGTGCCAGCAGTTCCCTGACAGGGGTTAACTATGGCTACACCTTC. This sequence encodes CASSSLTGVNYGYTF.